Listed here are 10 T cell receptor beta chains from one sample, sequenced in a study of shared T cell receptors in the human thymus. Generated by immunoSEQ multiplex PCR, the TCRdb table keeps only in-frame clones and is missing some. The repertoire consists of 500,000 to 750,000 clones, with 88% occurring once and the leading ten covering 0.01%. Another study also made use of these data, one on human thymus T cells.

The source material was thymocytes. The receptors shown here come from a boy under two years old with a congenital heart defect.

The rearrangement links TRBV30 to TRBJ2-1; no definite D call. Germline V gene data show CDR1 as GTSNPN and CDR2 as SVGIG (reference sequence). Trimming took 1 base from V and 0 from J, leaving 10 bases between them. The CDR3 runs 15 residues. This CDR3 is CAWSGRLSSYNEQFF. The CDR3 DNA is TGTGCCTGGAGTGGGAGACTGAGCTCCTACAATGAGCAGTTCTTC. The variable domain in full, completed from reference TRBV30 and TRBJ2-1, reads SQTIHQWPATLVQPVGSPLSLECTVEGTSNPNLYWYRQAAGRGLQLLFYSVGIGQISSEVPQNLSASRPQDRQFILSSKKLLLSDSGFYLCAWSGRLSSYNEQFFGPGTRLTVL.

The chain is built from TRBV7-9 and TRBJ2-5; possibly TRBD1 for D (6 bases). Germline loops: CDR1 SEHNR, CDR2 FQNEAQ (reference sequence). V dropped 2 bases and J dropped 0 bases, with 10 bases sitting between them. This CDR3 contains 15 residues. Written as DNA, the CDR3 is TGTGCCAGCAGCTTATTTCACAGGGACCAAGAGACCCAGTACTTC. It is translated as CASSLFHRDQETQYF.

This chain uses TRBV7-6 with TRBJ2-1, with 12 bases matching TRBD2. The CDR3 contains 15 residues. In germline, CDR1 is SGHVS, CDR2 FNYEAQ. After removal of 1 base from V and 10 bases from J, the junction contained 5 bases not matched to a gene. The CDR3 loop is CASSLGTSGIGEQFF. The CDR3 region has the DNA TGTGCCAGCAGCTTAGGGACTAGCGGGATTGGGGAGCAGTTCTTC.

This chain uses TRBV19 with TRBJ1-1, with D perhaps TRBD1 (5 bases). CDR1 and CDR2 from the germline V gene are LNHDA and SQIVND (reference sequence). Trimming removed 5 bases from V and 0 bases from J, with 13 bases in between. The CDR3 is 15 residues long. The CDR3 region is CASSGAGGMNTEAFF. CDR3 coding DNA: TGTGCCAGTAGTGGAGCGGGGGGGATGAACACTGAAGCTTTCTTT. Together with reference TRBV19 and TRBJ1-1, the CDR3 gives the full variable domain: DGGITQSPKYLFRKEGQNVTLSCEQNLNHDAMYWYRQDPGQGLRLIYYSQIVNDFQKGDIAEGYSVSREKKESFPLTVTSAQKNPTAFYLCASSGAGGMNTEAFFGQGTRLTVV.

This clone was seen a single time. The chain links TRBV4-1 to TRBJ2-5, with D possibly TRBD2 on 6 matching bases. The last part of the DNA fits TRBJ2-7 better; the J call may be wrong. This CDR3 region has 14 residues. In germline, CDR1 is MGHRA, CDR2 YSYEKL. The CDR3 reads CASSSGTLNYEQYF. The CDR3, as DNA: TGCGCCAGCAGCTCCGGGACTCTGAACTACGAGCAGTACTTC.

This clone was detected only once. The genes are TRBV7-9 and TRBJ2-7, with TRBD2 matching 9 bases. Trimming took 1 base from V and 3 from J; bases not matched to a gene: 10. The CDR3 is made up of 17 amino acids. The germline V gene has CDR1 SEHNR and CDR2 FQNEAQ (reference sequence). CDR3 nucleotide sequence: TGTGCCAGCAGCTTAGTAAAGTCGACTAGCGGTAACTACGAGCAGTACTTC. Translated, it gives CASSLVKSTSGNYEQYF.

V usage is TRBV6-5 and J usage is TRBJ2-5; D is possibly TRBD1 (5 bases). The closer fit of TRBJ2-7 to the DNA end suggests the J call may be wrong. From germline, CDR1 is MNHEY and CDR2 SVGAGI. This CDR3 region has 13 residues. CDR3 amino acids: CASINRLTYEQYF. In DNA, the CDR3 is TGTGCCAGCATAAACAGGTTAACCTACGAGCAGTACTTC.

The J gene is TRBJ1-2, the V gene TRBV7-9; tentative D call: TRBD1 (5 bases). The V end lost 6 bases, the J end lost 2 bases, and 16 bases lay between the germline ends. The length of the CDR3 is 15 residues. Looked up from germline, CDR1 is SEHNR and CDR2 is FQNEAQ (reference sequence). CDR3 loop: CASRRTGRENYGYTF. The CDR3 bases are TGTGCCAGCAGGCGTACAGGTCGAGAGAACTATGGCTACACCTTC. Combining the CDR3 with reference TRBV7-9 and TRBJ1-2 gives the whole variable domain DTGVSQNPRHKITKRGQNVTFRCDPISEHNRLYWYRQTLGQGPEFLTYFQNEAQLEKSRLLSDRFSAERPKGSFSTLEIQRTEQGDSAMYLCASRRTGRENYGYTFGSGTRLTVV.

This clone was picked up one time. The chain is built from TRBV7-9 and TRBJ2-3, with 8 nucleotides matching TRBD2. In germline, CDR1 is SEHNR, CDR2 FQNEAQ (reference sequence). After removal of 2 bases from V and 5 bases from J, the junction contained 12 bases not matched to a gene. CDR3 length: 17 amino acids. Here the CDR3 DNA reads TGTGCCAGCAGCTTACCTTCTAGCGGGCGAGAGGAAGATACGCAGTATTTT. Its protein product is CASSLPSSGREEDTQYF.

This clone has just a few counts. V usage is TRBV29-1 and J usage is TRBJ2-1; possibly TRBD2 for D (5 bases). Looked up from germline, CDR1 is SQVTM and CDR2 is ANQGSEA. The length of the CDR3 is 17 residues. Trimming left V 4 bases short and J 0 bases short, with 19 bases between. The CDR3 protein is CSVALGLGESSYNEQFF. DNA for the CDR3: TGCAGCGTTGCCCTTGGGCTTGGGGAGAGCTCCTACAATGAGCAGTTCTTC.